This entry is about one TCR beta chain. The antigen is not known. The CDR3 loop spans 15 amino acids. V was pared by 7 bases and J by 4 bases, with 19 bases between. The germline V gene encodes CDR1 MNHNS and CDR2 SASEGT. The source of the sample is a study of graft-versus-host responses after intestinal transplantation. Study details: Following induction with anti-thymocyte globulin, all recipients were given tacrolimus and steroids for two to three years.

Study-wide results and caveats: Elevated graft-versus-host to host-versus-graft clonal ratios in allografts were recorded for patients with graft-donor T cell macrochimerism.

Clones were sequenced by immunoSEQ multiplex PCR, and TCRdb holds only the in-frame ones, with some missing. The sample shows more than 55,000 clones, 80% to 90% of them seen only once. The sequences come from PBMCs, collected 26 days after transplant. The chain uses TRBV6-1 and TRBJ1-2; tentative D call: TRBD1 (6 bases). The TCR originated in a human patient who received an intestinal transplant, so some T cells may come from the graft donor. The chain's CDR3 is CASTETGLAFYGYTF. The CDR3 DNA reads TGTGCCAGCACCGAAACAGGGTTGGCTTTCTATGGCTACACCTTC.